The 26 T cell receptor beta chains below all came from one sample that was sequenced in a study of shared clonotypes between healthy human individuals. Here immunoSEQ multiplex PCR was the method, and the copy in TCRdb shows in-frame clones only, minus some. The sample records about 2.4 million clones, 90% to 95% being singletons. The material sequenced was naive CD4+ T cells sorted from blood. Subset denoted: CD45RA+ positively selected. The receptors stem from a man younger than 30 in good health.

A note on this clone: The sample carries other DNA sequences with the same CDR3. The chain is built from TRBV2 and TRBJ2-7, with TRBD1 identical over 8 bases. Germline-derived CDR1 and CDR2 are SNHLY and FYNNEI. The CDR3 runs 14 residues. V was clipped by 4 bases and J by 1 base; unmatched bases: 3. CDR3 DNA: TGTGCCAGCAGTGGAACAGGGGGGTCCTACGAGCAGTACTTC. Translated, it gives CASSGTGGSYEQYF.

The sample holds a few counts of this clone. The chain combines TRBV6-5 with TRBJ1-1; 8 nucleotides align to TRBD1. V shed 0 bases and J 5 bases; nucleotides not matched to a gene: 2. Per the germline V gene, CDR1 is MNHEY and CDR2 is SVGAGI. This CDR3 region has 14 residues. Written as DNA, the CDR3 is TGTGCCAGCAGTTACTCGACAGGGGTTACTGAAGCTTTCTTT. It specifies CASSYSTGVTEAFF.

V usage is TRBV6-1 and J usage is TRBJ2-7, with D possibly being TRBD1 or TRBD2 (5 bases each). Trimming cost V 5 bases and J 5 bases, with 13 bases left between them. The CDR3 is 13 residues long. CDR1 and CDR2 from the germline V gene are MNHNS and SASEGT. The CDR3 DNA reads TGTGCCAGCAGTAAATGGGACGGGGACGAGCAGTACTTC. As protein: CASSKWDGDEQYF.

Details on this clone: The identical CDR3 is also encoded by other nucleotide sequences in the sample. V usage is TRBV5-1 and J usage is TRBJ1-5; D may be TRBD1 (6 bases). Trimming removed 0 bases from V and 3 bases from J, with 10 bases in between. CDR3 length: 15 residues. Germline CDR1 SGHRS, CDR2 YFSETQ. The CDR3 sequence: CASSLEGGHNQPQHF. The CDR3 DNA reads as TGCGCCAGCAGCTTGGAGGGGGGACACAATCAGCCCCAGCATTTT. Looking up the rest from reference TRBV5-1 and TRBJ1-5 gives the full variable domain: KAGVTQTPRYLIKTRGQQVTLSCSPISGHRSVSWYQQTPGQGLQFLFEYFSETQRNKGNFPGRFSGRQFSNSRSEMNVSTLELGDSALYLCASSLEGGHNQPQHFGDGTRLSIL.

The V and J genes are TRBV19 and TRBJ1-1; D not resolved. Germline V gene data show CDR1 as LNHDA and CDR2 as SQIVND (reference sequence). Between the trimmed V and J ends, which lost 3 bases and 4 bases, there was a span of 15 bases. This CDR3 comprises 15 residues. The CDR3 nucleotides are TGTGCCAGTAGTATTATAACACAATCGGGCACTGAAGCTTTCTTT. Protein: CASSIITQSGTEAFF.

This clone was observed a few times. This chain links TRBV20-1 with TRBJ1-1, with no clear D. Looked up from germline, CDR1 is DFQATT and CDR2 is SNEGSKA (reference sequence). Trimming stripped 6 bases from V and 7 bases from J, with 12 bases between. The CDR3 runs 11 residues. The CDR3 protein is CSALNTVEAFF. The CDR3 DNA sequence: TGCAGTGCCCTTAACACGGTTGAAGCTTTCTTT.

This clone appeared a few times. The chain joins TRBV6-1 to TRBJ1-3; 8 nucleotides line up with TRBD1. Germline CDR1 and CDR2: MNHNS and SASEGT. The CDR3 extends over 14 amino acids. V shed 7 bases and J 2 bases; nucleotides not matched to a gene: 4. The CDR3 nucleotides are TGTGCCAGCAAGGACAGGGCGGCTGGAAACACCATATATTTT. It codes for CASKDRAAGNTIYF.

The chain carries TRBV6-6 and TRBJ1-2; tentative D call: TRBD1 (6 bases). CDR1 and CDR2 (germline): MNHNY, SVGAGI (reference sequence). The CDR3 totals 13 residues. The germline V and J ends were trimmed by 4 bases and 7 bases, with 13 bases remaining between them. CDR3 loop: CASSSLQGSGYTF. CDR3 nucleotide sequence: TGTGCCAGCAGTTCCCTACAGGGTAGTGGCTACACCTTC.

The chain joins TRBV2 to TRBJ2-7, with TRBD2 matching over 10 bases. V shed 9 bases, J shed 5 bases, and the junction held 10 bases outside the gene matches. Germline values: CDR1 SNHLY, CDR2 FYNNEI. The CDR3 runs 14 residues. CDR3 region: CASQASGRTHEQYF. CDR3 nucleotides: TGTGCCAGTCAGGCTAGCGGGAGAACCCACGAGCAGTACTTC.

This chain uses TRBV9 with TRBJ1-2; D remains unclear. With 0 bases removed from V and 5 bases from J, the gap between germline ends came to 11 bases. Per germline, CDR1 SGDLS and CDR2 YYNGEE. The CDR3 sequence is 14 residues long. In DNA form, the CDR3 reads TGTGCCAGCAGCGTAGAACCGACCCGATATGGCTACACCTTC. This translates into CASSVEPTRYGYTF.

In its sample, this clone was seen a few times. The chain employs TRBV30 and TRBJ1-1, with D unclear. The germline V and J ends were trimmed by 0 bases and 5 bases, with 10 bases remaining between them. Germline V gene sequence: CDR1 GTSNPN, CDR2 SVGIG (reference sequence). The CDR3 consists of 13 residues. CDR3: CAWSVWGRTEAFF. CDR3 nucleotide sequence: TGTGCCTGGAGTGTCTGGGGTCGGACTGAAGCTTTCTTT. The entire variable domain, with the rest obtained from reference TRBV30 and TRBJ1-1, is as follows: SQTIHQWPATLVQPVGSPLSLECTVEGTSNPNLYWYRQAAGRGLQLLFYSVGIGQISSEVPQNLSASRPQDRQFILSSKKLLLSDSGFYLCAWSVWGRTEAFFGQGTRLTVV.

The rearrangement joins TRBV7-9 to TRBJ2-2; 10 bases are shared with TRBD2. This CDR3 contains 19 residues. V lost 1 base and J lost 0; bases outside the gene matches: 8. Germline V CDR1 and CDR2: SEHNR, FQNEAQ (reference sequence). The DNA of the CDR3 is TGTGCCAGCAGCTTAGTTGGACTAGCGGAAAGTACGAACACCGGGGAGCTGTTTTTT. Protein: CASSLVGLAESTNTGELFF.

The V gene is TRBV6-1, the J gene TRBJ2-7, with D possibly being TRBD2 (6 bases). This CDR3 spans 11 amino acids. Trimming left V 6 bases short and J 7 bases short, with 10 bases between. CDR1 is MNHNS and CDR2 is SASEGT in the germline V gene. In DNA, the CDR3 is TGTGCCAGCAGAAGGGCGGGGGAGCAGTACTTC. Amino acid sequence: CASRRAGEQYF.

This clone was observed a single time. CDR3 sequence: CASRRPRDRKETQYF. As DNA, the CDR3 is TGCGCCAGCAGGCGACCCCGGGACAGGAAAGAGACCCAGTACTTC. This chain uses TRBV5-1 with TRBJ2-5, with 8 bases that match TRBD1. Germline assignment: CDR1 SGHRS and CDR2 YFSETQ. V dropped 5 bases and J dropped 3; count of bases not matched to a gene: 9. This CDR3 spans 15 amino acids. Using reference TRBV5-1 and TRBJ2-5 for the parts outside the CDR3, the full variable domain is KAGVTQTPRYLIKTRGQQVTLSCSPISGHRSVSWYQQTPGQGLQFLFEYFSETQRNKGNFPGRFSGRQFSNSRSEMNVSTLELGDSALYLCASRRPRDRKETQYFGPGTRLLVL.

The genes are TRBV10-3 and TRBJ2-3; D may be TRBD2 (6 bases). V was trimmed by 11 bases and J by 4 bases, leaving 16 bases between them. CDR1 and CDR2 from the germline V gene are ENHRY and SYGVKD. CDR3 size: 13 residues. CDR3 sequence (DNA): TGTGCCGCCGGGGGTGGGACGGCAGATACGCAGTATTTT. This translates into CAAGGGTADTQYF.

The V call is TRBV28, the J call TRBJ2-2, with no clear D. This CDR3 is built from 15 residues. The germline gives CDR1 MDHEN, CDR2 SYDVKM. V shed 2 bases and J shed 2 bases, with 9 bases lying between them. The CDR3 is CASSLLGLNTGELFF. CDR3 in DNA: TGTGCCAGCAGTTTACTGGGGTTAAACACCGGGGAGCTGTTTTTT.

This clone was detected a few times. CDR3 region: CAISTTPGIEQYF. The DNA of the CDR3 is TGTGCCATCAGTACGACACCGGGGATCGAGCAGTACTTC. J is TRBJ2-7 and V is TRBV10-3; D may be TRBD2 (5 bases). Per germline, CDR1 ENHRY and CDR2 SYGVKD. V lost 5 bases and J 6 bases, leaving 14 bases between the germline ends. This CDR3 is 13 amino acids long.

The CDR3 region is CASKGGRGSYNEQFF. The CDR3 bases are TGTGCCAGCAAGGGCGGGAGGGGCTCCTACAATGAGCAGTTCTTC. The rearrangement links TRBV2 to TRBJ2-1; 9 positions match TRBD2. The V gene end was trimmed by 7 bases and the J gene end by 0 bases; junction bases not matched to a gene: 4. The CDR3 totals 15 residues. In germline, CDR1 is SNHLY, CDR2 FYNNEI.

The rearrangement links TRBV4-1 to TRBJ1-1, with TRBD1 matching over 8 bases. The ends lost 0 bases at V and 1 base at J; junction bases unmatched: 16. The CDR3 extends over 20 amino acids. The germline V gene encodes CDR1 MGHRA and CDR2 YSYEKL. The CDR3 DNA reads as TGCGCCAGCAGCCAAGATCTGGCTTCGGACAGGGTGAGACGGAACACTGAAGCTTTCTTT. Encoded protein: CASSQDLASDRVRRNTEAFF.

With regard to this clone: The junction does not match germline at one end; this may be a read error. The chain carries TRBV11-3 and TRBJ2-2; D gene unclear. The CDR3 length is 14 residues. The germline CDR1 and CDR2 sequences are SGHNT and YENEEA. The CDR3 sequence: CASSLEGYTGELFF. CDR3 nucleotides: TGTGCCAGCAGCCTAGAAGGCTATACCGGGGAGCTGTTTTTT.

V and J are TRBV7-2 and TRBJ1-4; 8 bases are shared with TRBD1. The CDR3 has 16 residues. With V trimmed by 8 bases and J by 7 bases, 15 bases remained unmatched. CDR1 and CDR2 (germline): SGHTA, FQGNSA. The CDR3 DNA follows: TGTGCCAGCGGGCGACAGGGGAACGTTCCGGGTGAAAAACTGTTTTTT. Translating it yields CASGRQGNVPGEKLFF.

The genes are TRBV10-3 and TRBJ2-3; 7 bases map to TRBD2. The CDR3 spans 13 residues. CDR1 and CDR2 from the germline V gene are ENHRY and SYGVKD. With V trimmed by 5 bases and J by 4 bases, 3 bases remained unmatched. In nucleotides, the CDR3 is TGTGCCATCAGTATAGCGGGTGCAGATACGCAGTATTTT. It specifies CAISIAGADTQYF.

The gene calls are TRBV6-5 and TRBJ2-4; D remains ambiguous. CDR1 MNHEY and CDR2 SVGAGI come from the germline V gene. Trimming left V 6 bases short and J 0 bases short, with 9 bases between. The CDR3 covers 14 residues. CDR3 protein: CASSSNLAKNIQYF. In nucleotides, the CDR3 is TGTGCCAGCAGCTCTAATCTAGCCAAAAACATTCAGTACTTC.

The gene calls are TRBV11-2 and TRBJ1-3, with D perhaps TRBD1 (5 bases). The CDR3 has 13 amino acids. Germline V CDR1 and CDR2: SGHAT, FQNNGV. The V and J ends lost 2 bases and 8 bases respectively, with 10 bases between them. The CDR3 bases are TGTGCCAGCAGCTTACAGGGAGAACACACCATATATTTT. Protein product: CASSLQGEHTIYF.

This chain joins TRBV4-3 and TRBJ1-3; no clear D. CDR3 length equals 15 residues. Trimming removed 4 bases at V and 2 bases at J, with 12 bases between. CDR1 is LGHNA and CDR2 is YSLEER in the germline V gene. CDR3 DNA sequence: TGCGCCAGCAGCCTTCAAAGAGAACCTGGAAACACCATATATTTT. Its translation is CASSLQREPGNTIYF.

The chain has TRBV6-6 and TRBJ2-2; weak D call: TRBD1 (5 bases). The ends were cut back, 3 bases at V and 1 base at J, with 9 bases in the middle. Germline V CDR1 and CDR2: MNHNY, SVGAGI (reference sequence). CDR3 length equals 15 residues. CDR3 coding DNA: TGTGCCAGCAGTTATAGAGGACAGAACACCGGGGAGCTGTTTTTT. Its translation: CASSYRGQNTGELFF.